This TCR beta chain came from a study of T-cell memory formation after mild COVID-19. Points from the study as a whole: Chiefly within CM and EM were the contracting CD4+ clones; CD8+ ones were within EMRA. Whereas later expanders leaned CD4+, clones contracting day 15 to 85 showed a balanced CD4/CD8 makeup. Among clones peaking at day 37 in the second wave, SARS-CoV-2 specificity remained unconfirmed.

5'RACE primed at constant segments yielded TCR alpha and TCR beta cDNA libraries bearing sample barcodes and UMIs. Each CDR3 protein gets one entry after TCRdb re-called the 5' RACE reads with MiXCR. The sample includes around 390,000 distinct CDR3 sequences, about 16% seen only once; the top ten take 20% to 25%. Comments on this clonotype: Its target is not known.

Losses at the gene ends were 5 bases for V and 4 bases for J; bases not matched to a gene: 9. The CDR3 sequence is 15 residues long. Germline CDR1 and CDR2: SGHRS and YFSETQ. Material for sequencing was PBMCs or a T cell subset sorted from them (not recorded which). The rearrangement uses TRBV5-1 and TRBJ2-3; 8 bases are shared with TRBD2. This TCR derives from a man between 18 and 35 years old who had mild COVID-19 (a few samples of this study predate the infection). Cell type and time point are not known. CDR3 protein: CASSWGSGVADTQYF. CDR3 DNA: TGCGCCAGCAGTTGGGGTAGCGGGGTTGCAGATACGCAGTATTTT.